Given below is one T cell receptor (beta chain) in context. The target antigen is unknown. Germline V gives CDR1 SQVTM, CDR2 ANQGSEA. CDR3 length: 15 amino acids. TCRdb re-called the 5' RACE reads; one entry per CDR3 protein, DNA not given. The specimen's table records about 460,000 distinct CDR3 sequences. This specimen comes from a study of T cells expressing NK-cell markers. Overall study findings and caveats: In a handful of donors, dominant clonotypes made up about 25-65% of CD3+CD56-NKG2C+ cells. Whether expanded NKG2C+ T cell clones recognized HCMV stayed uncertain. The contribution of dominant NKG2C+ clonotypes to CD8+ T cells in five to seven donors was about 1.0-7.0%.

Material for sequencing was blood T cells: a sorted CD56 or NKG2C T cell subset, CD4+ or CD8+ T cells, or bulk PBMC T cells (not recorded which). This chain joins TRBV29-1 and TRBJ2-2; TCRdb gives TRBD2 as the D gene, but with no DNA this cannot be confirmed. This clonotype was sampled from a woman in her fifties or sixties in good health. CDR3: CSVEDPGLNLGELFF.